This section outlines one T cell receptor (beta chain) sequence together with its context. The data belong to a study of control samples from healthy donors and cancer patients. The repertoire was sequenced with immunoSEQ multiplex PCR; TCRdb's copy has only in-frame clones and lacks some. The sample yields 150,000 to 200,000 clones, around 91% seen once. J lost 6 bases, V lost 4 bases, and 5 bases had no gene match. Germline V lookup: CDR1 SGHVS, CDR2 FQNEAQ. CDR3 size: 14 residues. The V call is TRBV7-8, the J call TRBJ2-7; TRBD1 matches 11 bases. Sequences were obtained from blood. The sequence was obtained from a woman in her twenties or thirties in good health. CDR3 sequence (DNA): TGTGCCAGCAGCTCGCGGACAGGGGGCGGCGAGCAGTACTTC. Protein sequence: CASSSRTGGGEQYF. The full variable domain, completed using reference TRBV7-8 and TRBJ2-7, is GAGVSQSPRYKVAKRGQDVALRCDPISGHVSLFWYQQALGQGPEFLTYFQNEAQLDKSGLPSDRFFAERPEGSVSTLKIQRTQQEDSAVYLCASSSRTGGGEQYFGPGTRLTVT.